These 32 T cell receptor beta chains share one sample of origin, sequenced in a study of blood T cell repertoires in COVID-19 (dated by TCRdb to the early 2020s). The library was generated by the immunoSEQ multiplex PCR assay. The table was pulled from immuneACCESS by TCRdb, which kept in-frame rearrangements only. Such tables lose some clones; where checked, under half of the loss comes from unresolved V genes, and the rest has no known cause. Here the sample has hundreds of thousands of clones; about nine tenths occur a single time. 15% of the sample is held by the ten biggest clonotypes. Sequencing was carried out using PBMCs or T cells enriched from blood (not recorded which). These TCRs come from a man aged 18 to 29 who had recovered from COVID-19.

The chain is built from TRBV27 and TRBJ1-5; D might be TRBD1 (6 bases). CDR1 is MNHEY and CDR2 is SMNVEV in the germline V gene (reference sequence). This CDR3 contains 14 residues. V was cut by 6 bases and J by 6 bases, with 15 bases left in between. The CDR3 DNA follows: TGTGCCAGCAGCCTACAGGGCTTCGGTCAGCCCCAGCATTTT. It specifies CASSLQGFGQPQHF.

This chain joins TRBV6-1 and TRBJ2-7, with 11 bases identical to TRBD1. Unmatched junction bases numbered 5, after V lost 1 base and J lost 3 bases. The CDR3 has 16 residues. Per germline, CDR1 MNHNS and CDR2 SASEGT. CDR3 residues: CASSEEVGTGGYEQYF. CDR3 nucleotides: TGTGCCAGCAGTGAAGAAGTGGGGACAGGGGGCTACGAGCAGTACTTC.

This clone has only a few counts. The chain links TRBV30 to TRBJ2-7; possibly TRBD1 or TRBD2 for D (5 bases each). The germline CDR1 and CDR2 sequences are GTSNPN and SVGIG (reference sequence). The length of the CDR3 is 13 residues. V dropped 5 bases and J dropped 4 bases, with 15 bases sitting between them. The CDR3, as DNA: TGTGCCTGGGGGGGTTTATCGGGGTACGAGCAGTACTTC. It is translated as CAWGGLSGYEQYF.

The chain recombines TRBV6-6 with TRBJ2-1, with 8 bases matching TRBD2. Germline V gene lookup returns CDR1 MNHNY and CDR2 SVGAGI (reference sequence). The CDR3 runs 16 residues. V lost 2 bases, J lost 8 bases, and 11 bases stayed unmatched. CDR3 residues: CASSYLPRRGEDEQFF. CDR3 bases: TGTGCCAGCAGTTACCTTCCTCGGCGGGGGGAGGATGAGCAGTTCTTC.

In DNA, the CDR3 is TGCGCCAGCAGCTTGGGTGTAGCTAATGAAAAACTGTTTTTT. This sequence encodes CASSLGVANEKLFF. This chain joins TRBV5-1 and TRBJ1-4; D ambiguous. V lost 0 bases, J lost 3 bases, and 6 bases lay in between. This CDR3 comprises 14 residues. Germline V gene lookup returns CDR1 SGHRS and CDR2 YFSETQ.

This clone was detected once. The chain uses TRBV12-3 or TRBV12-4 and TRBJ1-1, with D perhaps TRBD1 (6 bases). V gave up 1 base and J gave up 6 bases, with 9 bases separating them. CDR3 length: 13 residues. Here the CDR3 DNA reads TGTGCCAGCAGTTTAGGGACAGCGGCTGAAGCTTTCTTT. Protein: CASSLGTAAEAFF.

The chain recombines TRBV5-1 with TRBJ1-1; the D gene is possibly TRBD1 (5 bases). CDR1 SGHRS and CDR2 YFSETQ come from the germline V gene. Trimming stripped 4 bases from V and 1 base from J, with 14 bases between. This CDR3 has 15 residues. CDR3 loop: CASSKQQVPNTEAFF. The CDR3 DNA is TGCGCCAGCAGCAAACAACAGGTCCCGAACACTGAAGCTTTCTTT.

The chain employs TRBV24-1 and TRBJ2-1, with 9 bases identical to TRBD1. Germline V gene sequence: CDR1 KGHDR, CDR2 SFDVKD. The V gene end was trimmed by 6 bases and the J gene end by 2 bases; junction bases not matched to a gene: 4. This CDR3 has 15 amino acids. The CDR3 sequence is CATSRDRDAYNEQFF. The CDR3 DNA sequence: TGTGCCACCAGTAGGGACAGGGATGCCTACAATGAGCAGTTCTTC.

This sequence joins TRBV14 and TRBJ1-4, with D tentatively TRBD1 (5 bases). The CDR3 is 13 residues long. CDR1 SGHDN and CDR2 FVKESK come from the germline V gene. The V end lost 4 bases, the J end lost 8 bases, and 11 bases lay between the germline ends. CDR3 loop: CASSRRVQEKLFF. The CDR3 coding sequence is TGTGCCAGCAGCCGCAGGGTACAGGAAAAACTGTTTTTT. Full variable domain (outside the CDR3, taken from reference TRBV14 and TRBJ1-4): EAGVTQFPSHSVIEKGQTVTLRCDPISGHDNLYWYRRVMGKEIKFLLHFVKESKQDESGMPNNRFLAERTGGTYSTLKVQPAELEDSGVYFCASSRRVQEKLFFGSGTQLSVL.

This sequence joins TRBV10-1 and TRBJ2-3; 9 bases map to TRBD1. Losses at the gene ends were 10 bases for V and 6 bases for J; bases not matched to a gene: 14. The CDR3 has 15 amino acids. CDR1 WNHNN and CDR2 SYGVQD come from the germline V gene (reference sequence). For the CDR3, the DNA is TGCGCCATCAACCATCACAGGGGGCTGAGGGATACGCAGTATTTT. It translates to CAINHHRGLRDTQYF.

The V and J genes are TRBV15 and TRBJ2-6; unclear D gene. The CDR3 totals 16 residues. Germline CDR1 reads LNHNV; CDR2 reads YYDKDF (reference sequence). The V end was cut by 0 bases, the J end by 0 bases, with 6 bases between. The CDR3: CATSRDQNSGANVLTF. The CDR3 coding sequence is TGTGCCACCAGCAGAGATCAGAACTCTGGGGCCAACGTCCTGACTTTC.

The CDR3 loop reads CASSKSRDANTGELFF. CDR3 DNA: TGTGCCAGCAGCAAAAGTCGGGATGCGAACACCGGGGAGCTGTTTTTT. V gene TRBV21-1 combines with J gene TRBJ2-2; the listed D gene, TRBD2, was not tested against the DNA. TRBV21-1 represents a pseudogene. The CDR3 is made up of 16 amino acids.

V is TRBV6-2 or TRBV6-3 and J is TRBJ2-6, with 10 bases fitting TRBD1. Germline V gives CDR1 MNHEY, CDR2 SVGEGT. CDR3 size: 17 residues. The J segment lost 4 bases and the V segment lost 2 bases, leaving 5 bases of the junction unmatched. For the CDR3, the DNA is TGTGCCAGCAGTTACGGGACAGGGGTTGGAGGGGCCAACGTCCTGACTTTC. This translates into CASSYGTGVGGANVLTF.

For the CDR3, the DNA is TGTGCCTGGAGCCCGGGGGGGGACACCATATATTTT. This encodes CAWSPGGDTIYF. The rearrangement joins TRBV30 to TRBJ1-3; TRBD1 might be the D (5 bases). Trimming shortened V by 3 bases and J by 8 bases, and 11 bases separated the two germline ends. This CDR3 region has 12 residues. Germline-derived CDR1 and CDR2 are GTSNPN and SVGIG (reference sequence).

The chain links TRBV2 to TRBJ2-1; a possible D gene is TRBD1 (5 bases). Trimming took off 7 bases at V and 3 bases at J, with 16 bases between the two ends. Germline loops: CDR1 SNHLY, CDR2 FYNNEI. CDR3 size: 15 residues. The CDR3 reads CASKERPRGYNEQFF. The CDR3 coding sequence is TGTGCCAGCAAAGAGCGTCCTAGGGGCTACAATGAGCAGTTCTTC.

This chain uses TRBV18 with TRBJ1-5; 8 bases align to TRBD1. CDR1 is KGHSH, CDR2 LQKENI, per germline. The CDR3 runs 14 residues. The J segment lost 6 bases and the V segment lost 4 bases, leaving 5 bases of the junction unmatched. CDR3 coding DNA: TGTGCCAGCTCACTCGGACAGGGTCCTCAGCCCCAGCATTTT. Translation gives CASSLGQGPQPQHF.

This clone has a handful of counts. The gene calls are TRBV19 and TRBJ1-2, with D possibly TRBD1 on 6 matching bases. This CDR3 is built from 14 residues. Germline V lookup: CDR1 LNHDA, CDR2 SQIVND (reference sequence). V was pared by 10 bases and J by 7 bases, with 22 bases between. The CDR3 here is CATQSAGVMAGYTF. The CDR3 coding sequence is TGTGCCACCCAAAGCGCAGGGGTAATGGCTGGCTACACCTTC.

This rearrangement joins TRBV15 to TRBJ2-2; TRBD2 might be the D (6 bases). Looked up from germline, CDR1 is LNHNV and CDR2 is YYDKDF (reference sequence). V gave up 5 bases and J gave up 0 bases, with 10 bases separating them. CDR3 length: 15 amino acids. The CDR3: CATSWTITNTGELFF. The CDR3 DNA reads TGTGCCACCAGCTGGACTATAACGAACACCGGGGAGCTGTTTTTT.

The gene calls are TRBV11-3 and TRBJ1-2; no clear D. Per germline, CDR1 SGHNT and CDR2 YENEEA. CDR3 size: 14 residues. V was clipped by 0 bases and J by 2 bases, with 7 bases between them. The CDR3 sequence: CASSLEGRNYGYTF. The CDR3 DNA reads as TGTGCCAGCAGCTTAGAGGGCAGAAACTATGGCTACACCTTC.

This sequence joins TRBV6-2 or TRBV6-3 and TRBJ2-1; 7 bases align to TRBD1. The germline V gene has CDR1 MNHEY and CDR2 SVGEGT. The CDR3 consists of 13 residues. V shed 6 bases, J shed 7 bases, and the junction held 6 bases outside the gene matches. The CDR3 reads CASSKTTGNEQFF. In DNA form, the CDR3 reads TGTGCCAGCAGCAAAACGACAGGGAATGAGCAGTTCTTC.

This chain links TRBV19 with TRBJ2-3, with 13 bases identical to TRBD2. CDR1 is LNHDA and CDR2 is SQIVND in the germline V gene (reference sequence). The CDR3 has 16 residues. The V and J ends lost 4 bases and 4 bases, in that order; junction bases with no gene match: 5. In DNA, the CDR3 is TGTGCCAGTAGTACCGGGACTAGCGGGATATCAGATACGCAGTATTTT. It encodes CASSTGTSGISDTQYF.

With respect to this clone: Germline is not matched at one junction end, which may reflect a read error. The chain couples TRBV18 to TRBJ1-6; maybe TRBD1 (5 bases). CDR3 size: 14 residues. Germline V gene data show CDR1 as KGHSH and CDR2 as LQKENI. This CDR3 is CASAPGRDNSPLHF. CDR3 bases: TGTGCCAGCGCACCGGGGAGGGACAATTCACCCCTCCACTTT.

The chain has TRBV30 and TRBJ2-2; TRBD1 matches at 9 bases. CDR1 is GTSNPN and CDR2 is SVGIG in the germline V gene (reference sequence). The CDR3 spans 16 residues. Germline trimming cut 2 bases from V and 3 bases from J; bases unmatched to any gene: 7. CDR3 loop: CAWSPGTGRHTGELFF. CDR3 coding DNA: TGTGCCTGGAGTCCCGGGACAGGGCGTCACACCGGGGAGCTGTTTTTT.

The J gene is TRBJ2-1, the V gene TRBV27; 7 bases agree with TRBD1. The CDR3 consists of 19 residues. Per germline, CDR1 MNHEY and CDR2 SMNVEV (reference sequence). The V and J ends lost 0 bases and 3 bases, in that order; junction bases with no gene match: 14. This CDR3 is CASSLSGFPGQKFYNEQFF. The CDR3, as DNA: TGTGCCAGCAGTTTATCCGGTTTCCCGGGACAGAAATTCTACAATGAGCAGTTCTTC.

A few counts support this clone. The chain employs TRBV7-9 and TRBJ2-5; D is unclear. Germline V CDR1 and CDR2: SEHNR, FQNEAQ (reference sequence). V was pared by 2 bases and J by 7 bases, with 11 bases between. This CDR3 has 13 amino acids. Here the CDR3 DNA reads TGTGCCAGCAGCTTAAGCGCAGAGACGACCCAGTACTTC. Translating gives CASSLSAETTQYF. Complete variable domain (other parts from reference TRBV7-9 and TRBJ2-5): DTGVSQNPRHKITKRGQNVTFRCDPISEHNRLYWYRQTLGQGPEFLTYFQNEAQLEKSRLLSDRFSAERPKGSFSTLEIQRTEQGDSAMYLCASSLSAETTQYFGPGTRLLVL.

V gene TRBV11-3 combines with J gene TRBJ1-1; 10 nucleotides line up with TRBD1. This CDR3 is built from 15 residues. Per the germline V gene, CDR1 is SGHNT and CDR2 is YENEEA. With V trimmed by 5 bases and J by 5 bases, 8 bases remained unmatched. The CDR3 here is CASSPRTGGRTEAFF. For the CDR3, the DNA is TGTGCCAGCAGCCCAAGGACAGGGGGACGAACTGAAGCTTTCTTT.

The J gene is TRBJ2-3, the V gene TRBV5-4; tentative D call: TRBD1 (5 bases). CDR3 length equals 15 residues. The V gene lost 0 bases and the J gene lost 7 bases, with 15 bases spanning the gap. Germline lookup yields CDR1 SGHNT and CDR2 YYREEE (reference sequence). In DNA form, the CDR3 reads TGTGCCAGCAGCTTGGAAGCCAGGGAAGTTTATACGCAGTATTTT. Residues: CASSLEAREVYTQYF. The full variable domain, rest sourced from reference TRBV5-4 and TRBJ2-3, is ETGVTQSPTHLIKTRGQQVTLRCSSQSGHNTVSWYQQALGQGPQFIFQYYREEENGRGNFPPRFSGLQFPNYSSELNVNALELDDSALYLCASSLEAREVYTQYFGPGTRLTVL.

This clone was seen a handful of times. For the CDR3, the DNA is TGCAGCGTTGGAACAGGGGCGGGCAATCAGCCCCAGCATTTT. Its translation is CSVGTGAGNQPQHF. The rearrangement links TRBV29-1 to TRBJ1-5, with 7 bases matching TRBD1. Germline values: CDR1 SQVTM, CDR2 ANQGSEA. This CDR3 is 14 amino acids long. V lost 4 bases and J lost 2; bases outside the gene matches: 5.

The V gene is TRBV12-3 or TRBV12-4, the J gene TRBJ1-5; D is uncertain. The CDR3 consists of 12 residues. Trimming removed 5 bases from V and 6 bases from J, with 8 bases in between. CDR3 DNA: TGTGCCAGCAGTCCGGGGAGTCAGCCCCAGCATTTT. This encodes CASSPGSQPQHF.

This clone showed up just once. The chain joins TRBV28 to TRBJ2-1, with TRBD1 matching 7 bases. This CDR3 has 14 residues. The V and J ends lost 2 bases and 9 bases, in that order; junction bases with no gene match: 7. In germline, CDR1 is MDHEN, CDR2 SYDVKM. DNA of the CDR3: TGTGCCAGCAGTTTAGGTCCAGGGGGTGTTGAGCAGTTCTTC. It is translated as CASSLGPGGVEQFF. The whole variable domain, filled in from reference TRBV28 and TRBJ2-1, reads DVKVTQSSRYLVKRTGEKVFLECVQDMDHENMFWYRQDPGLGLRLIYFSYDVKMKEKGDIPEGYSVSREKKERFSLILESASTNQTSMYLCASSLGPGGVEQFFGPGTRLTVL.

V and J are TRBV7-9 and TRBJ1-3; unclear D gene. The germline V gene encodes CDR1 SEHNR and CDR2 FQNEAQ (reference sequence). The length of the CDR3 is 17 residues. The germline V and J ends were trimmed by 5 bases and 0 bases, with 17 bases remaining between them. CDR3 sequence: CASSQPGFKSSGNTIYF. CDR3 nucleotide sequence: TGTGCCAGCAGCCAACCCGGTTTCAAGAGCTCTGGAAACACCATATATTTT.

This chain links TRBV14 with TRBJ2-5; unclear D gene. The germline V gene has CDR1 SGHDN and CDR2 FVKESK. The CDR3 length is 14 residues. Trimming removed 2 bases at V and 1 base at J, with 8 bases between. CDR3 protein: CASSQSLSQETQYF. DNA for the CDR3: TGTGCCAGCAGCCAATCGCTCAGCCAAGAGACCCAGTACTTC.